These T cell receptor beta chains were read from a single sample in a study of blood T cell repertoires in COVID-19. The data were produced by immunoSEQ multiplex PCR, yet TCRdb's version contains in-frame clones alone and is incomplete. The sample records some 190,000 clones, around 82% being singletons. Sequencing was done on a sample of peripheral blood. Receptors were obtained from a woman older than 75 with active or convalescent COVID-19. Each CDR3 is given with its conserved first and last residue. D genes are given only for firm matches. Some rows have no size entry. The others give once, few or many, or a class for an expanded clone.

d_call,v_call,j_call,clone_size,cdr3_aa,cdr3_nt
NA,TRBV6-1,TRBJ1-2,NA,CASSDGGGRNYGYTF,TGTGCCAGCAGTGATGGTGGGGGGAGAAACTATGGCTACACCTTC
NA,TRBV7-3,TRBJ2-2,NA,CASSRLGASNTGELFF,TGTGCCAGCAGTCGTTTGGGGGCATCGAACACCGGGGAGCTGTTTTTT
NA,TRBV5-1,TRBJ2-2,few,CASSLSPQVNTGELFF,TGCGCCAGCAGCTTATCACCCCAGGTGAACACCGGGGAGCTGTTTTTT
NA,TRBV6-5,TRBJ1-1,NA,CASSLVGVGGTEAFF,TGTGCCAGCAGTTTGGTCGGGGTGGGCGGCACTGAAGCTTTCTTT
NA,TRBV6-5,TRBJ2-7,once,CASRPGLPYEQYF,TGTGCCAGCAGGCCGGGACTCCCATACGAGCAGTACTTC
NA,TRBV2,TRBJ1-4,NA,CASSEGDKQPEKLFF,TGTGCCAGCAGTGAAGGGGACAAACAGCCTGAAAAACTGTTTTTT
NA,TRBV6-5,TRBJ1-6,NA,CASSYSLSGSPLHF,TGTGCCAGCAGTTACTCCCTTTCGGGATCACCCCTCCACTTT
NA,TRBV28,TRBJ2-5,NA,CASKEGRIQETQYF,TGTGCCAGCAAGGAGGGGCGGATCCAAGAGACCCAGTACTTC
NA,TRBV5-6,TRBJ1-6,NA,CASSFRVEGSPLHF,TGTGCCAGCAGCTTTCGGGTCGAGGGTTCACCCCTCCACTTT
TRBD2,TRBV27,TRBJ2-2,NA,CASTLWGLAGGSNTGELFF,TGTGCCAGCACCCTGTGGGGACTAGCGGGGGGCTCGAACACCGGGGAGCTGTTTTTT
NA,TRBV6-5,TRBJ1-2,few,CASSVPGGGYGYTF,TGTGCCAGCAGCGTCCCCGGGGGGGGCTATGGCTACACCTTC
NA,TRBV20-1,TRBJ2-1,NA,CSASTGFRNEQFF,TGCAGTGCTAGTACGGGGTTCAGGAATGAGCAGTTCTTC
TRBD1,TRBV5-1,TRBJ1-1,NA,CASSWDRGDTEAFF,TGCGCCAGCAGCTGGGACAGGGGTGACACTGAAGCTTTCTTT
TRBD2,TRBV9,TRBJ2-3,NA,CASSGGLAATDTQYF,TGTGCCAGCAGCGGAGGACTAGCGGCCACAGATACGCAGTATTTT
TRBD1,TRBV7-6,TRBJ1-5,NA,CASSLTGAGQPQHF,TGTGCCAGCAGCCTGACAGGGGCAGGTCAGCCCCAGCATTTT
TRBD2,TRBV11-2,TRBJ2-1,NA,CASSLERLANEQFF,TGTGCCAGCAGCTTAGAGCGACTAGCAAATGAGCAGTTCTTC
NA,TRBV27,TRBJ2-3,NA,CASSLGADTDTQYF,TGTGCCAGCAGTTTAGGAGCGGACACAGATACGCAGTATTTT
NA,TRBV18,TRBJ1-1,NA,CASSPPLFTPNTEAFF,TGTGCCAGCTCACCACCTCTATTCACTCCGAACACTGAAGCTTTCTTT
NA,TRBV3-1/TRBV3-2,TRBJ1-2,NA,CASSQAGRIGYGYTF,TGTGCCAGCAGCCAAGCAGGCCGAATCGGCTATGGCTACACCTTC
TRBD2,TRBV4-1,TRBJ2-7,once,CASSQPKRAGAYEQYF,TGCGCCAGCAGCCAACCGAAAAGAGCGGGAGCTTACGAGCAGTACTTC
TRBD1,TRBV5-5,TRBJ1-1,NA,CASRLGSGQGVPEAFF,TGTGCCAGCAGACTAGGGTCTGGACAGGGGGTCCCGGAAGCTTTCTTT
NA,TRBV21-1,TRBJ2-1,NA,CASSKRTSGRASHEQFF,TGTGCCAGCAGCAAAAGGACTAGCGGGAGGGCCAGCCATGAGCAGTTCTTC
NA,TRBV5-1,TRBJ1-4,NA,CASSLPSGLTNEKLFF,TGCGCCAGCAGCTTGCCTTCAGGGTTAACTAATGAAAAACTGTTTTTT
NA,TRBV5-4,TRBJ2-5,NA,CASSPDRQETQYF,TGTGCCAGCAGCCCGGACAGACAAGAGACCCAGTACTTC
NA,TRBV7-2,TRBJ2-5,once,CASSLSRVGETQYF,TGTGCCAGCAGCTTATCGAGGGTGGGAGAGACCCAGTACTTC
TRBD2,TRBV7-3,TRBJ2-3,NA,CASSLRLAESTDTQYF,TGTGCCAGCAGCTTAAGGCTAGCGGAGAGCACAGATACGCAGTATTTT
TRBD2,TRBV5-1,TRBJ2-3,few,CASSLVAREGADTQYF,TGCGCCAGCAGCTTGGTTGCGCGGGAGGGGGCAGATACGCAGTATTTT
TRBD2,TRBV5-1,TRBJ2-3,NA,CASSLNSAGAGDTQYF,TGCGCCAGCAGCTTGAATAGTGCGGGAGCTGGAGATACGCAGTATTTT
NA,TRBV9,TRBJ2-3,NA,CASSASGDVGTQYF,TGTGCCAGCAGCGCGTCGGGAGATGTGGGTACGCAGTATTTT
NA,TRBV28,TRBJ1-5,once,CASNRAPNQPQHF,TGTGCCAGCAACAGGGCTCCCAATCAGCCCCAGCATTTT
TRBD2,TRBV20-1,TRBJ2-2,few,CSASRLAGGFNTGELFF,TGCAGTGCTAGTCGACTAGCGGGAGGTTTTAACACCGGGGAGCTGTTTTTT
TRBD1,TRBV2,TRBJ1-5,few,CASSLRQGGIGQPQHF,TGTGCCAGCAGTCTTCGACAGGGCGGGATTGGTCAGCCCCAGCATTTT
NA,TRBV5-5,TRBJ1-2,NA,CASSLPGDGYTF,TGTGCCAGCAGCCTTCCGGGTGATGGCTACACCTTC
NA,TRBV7-2,TRBJ2-2,NA,CASRRGRSERTGELFF,TGTGCCAGCAGGCGGGGGCGCTCCGAACGCACCGGGGAGCTGTTTTTT
NA,TRBV6-5,TRBJ2-3,NA,CASSYRSTDTQYF,TGTGCCAGCAGTTACCGGAGCACAGATACGCAGTATTTT
TRBD1,TRBV5-1,TRBJ1-2,NA,CASSLTPGTGSNGYTF,TGCGCCAGCAGCTTGACCCCCGGGACAGGGAGCAATGGCTACACCTTC
NA,TRBV5-6,TRBJ1-4,NA,CASSFRAGSEKLFF,TGTGCCAGCAGCTTTCGGGCAGGGTCTGAAAAACTGTTTTTT
NA,TRBV5-1,TRBJ2-7,NA,CASSLGGTLSYEQYF,TGCGCCAGCAGCTTGGGCGGGACGTTGTCCTACGAGCAGTACTTC
TRBD1,TRBV5-1,TRBJ2-7,NA,CASSQQGPTYEQYF,TGCGCCAGCAGTCAACAGGGGCCAACATACGAGCAGTACTTC
NA,TRBV5-1,TRBJ1-1,NA,CASSLAADGGTEAFF,TGCGCCAGCAGCTTGGCCGCGGACGGGGGCACTGAAGCTTTCTTT
NA,TRBV6-5,TRBJ1-5,NA,CASSYSEGQPQHF,TGTGCCAGCAGTTACTCGGAGGGACAGCCCCAGCATTTT
TRBD1,TRBV5-5,TRBJ2-7,NA,CASSMGQGNYEQYF,TGTGCCAGCAGCATGGGACAGGGGAACTACGAGCAGTACTTC
TRBD1,TRBV28,TRBJ1-4,NA,CASSPSTGGWEKLFF,TGTGCCAGCAGTCCTTCCACAGGGGGTTGGGAAAAACTGTTTTTT
TRBD2,TRBV5-8,TRBJ2-1,NA,CASGLAGLTYNEQFF,TGTGCCAGTGGACTAGCGGGACTAACCTACAATGAGCAGTTCTTC
TRBD1,TRBV19,TRBJ1-2,NA,CASSLDRGVDYGYTF,TGTGCCAGTAGTCTCGACAGGGGCGTCGACTATGGCTACACCTTC
TRBD1,TRBV9,TRBJ1-6,NA,CASSGGTGYYNSPLHF,TGTGCCAGCAGCGGAGGGACAGGATACTATAATTCACCCCTCCACTTT
TRBD1,TRBV6-1,TRBJ2-2,NA,CASSEGDRNTGELFF,TGTGCCAGCAGTGAAGGGGACAGAAACACCGGGGAGCTGTTTTTT
NA,TRBV9,TRBJ2-1,NA,CASSIEAYNEQFF,TGTGCCAGCAGTATAGAGGCGTACAATGAGCAGTTCTTC
NA,TRBV21-1,TRBJ2-5,NA,CASSKAPTSGRIVETQYF,TGTGCCAGCAGCAAAGCCCCGACTAGCGGGAGAATAGTCGAGACCCAGTACTTC
TRBD2,TRBV10-1,TRBJ2-7,NA,CASRYLAGVLSYEQYF,TGCGCCAGCCGATACCTAGCGGGAGTACTTTCCTACGAGCAGTACTTC
TRBD1,TRBV11-2,TRBJ1-1,NA,CASSHQGAMNTEAFF,TGTGCCAGCAGCCACCAGGGGGCAATGAACACTGAAGCTTTCTTT
NA,TRBV5-1,TRBJ2-1,NA,CASSLAVEGVSEFF,TGCGCCAGCAGCTTGGCGGTGGAGGGTGTGTCGGAGTTCTTC